The present T cell receptor (beta chain) was sequenced within a study of long-term antiretroviral therapy in people with HIV. The assay used was immunoSEQ (version v3.0), run at survey level. The assay was immunoSEQ multiplex PCR, and TCRdb's table has in-frame clones only and misses some. The sample carries tens of thousands of clones, approximately 81% recorded once. Of note for this clone: The target antigen is unknown.

General study points: Every time point showed a repertoire led by clones expanded before ART. HIV repertoire CDR3 lengths ranged less widely than those of controls. An increase in diversity followed ART, yet levels stayed below transplant donor controls. There were no data on ART adherence, viral resistance or therapy changes, a gap that limits inferences about post-ART repertoire changes.

The V gene end was trimmed by 2 bases and the J gene end by 3 bases; junction bases not matched to a gene: 0. CDR1 and CDR2 (germline): MNHEY, SMNVEV (reference sequence). The CDR3 sequence is 14 residues long. This chain joins TRBV27 and TRBJ1-4, with TRBD1 matching 7 bases. The receptor's source is a man aged 35 to 55 with HIV. The material sequenced was unsorted PBMCs, taken 2.3 years after starting antiretroviral therapy. The CDR3 protein is CASSLQGANEKLFF. CDR3 in DNA: TGTGCCAGCAGTTTACAGGGGGCTAATGAAAAACTGTTTTTT.